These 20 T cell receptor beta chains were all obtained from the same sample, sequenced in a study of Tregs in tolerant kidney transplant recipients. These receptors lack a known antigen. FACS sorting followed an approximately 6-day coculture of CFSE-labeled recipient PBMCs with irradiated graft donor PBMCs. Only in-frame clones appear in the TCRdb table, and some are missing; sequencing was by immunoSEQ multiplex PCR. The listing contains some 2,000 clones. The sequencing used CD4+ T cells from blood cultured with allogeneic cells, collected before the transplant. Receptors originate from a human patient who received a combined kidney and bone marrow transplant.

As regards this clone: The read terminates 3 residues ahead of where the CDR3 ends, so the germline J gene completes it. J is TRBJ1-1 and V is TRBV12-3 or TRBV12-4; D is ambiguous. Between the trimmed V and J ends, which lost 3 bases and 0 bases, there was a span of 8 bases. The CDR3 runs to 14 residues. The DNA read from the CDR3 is TGTGCCAGCAGTTTCGCAGGAGTGAACACTGAA. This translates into CASSFAGVNTE. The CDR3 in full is CASSFAGVNTEAFF.

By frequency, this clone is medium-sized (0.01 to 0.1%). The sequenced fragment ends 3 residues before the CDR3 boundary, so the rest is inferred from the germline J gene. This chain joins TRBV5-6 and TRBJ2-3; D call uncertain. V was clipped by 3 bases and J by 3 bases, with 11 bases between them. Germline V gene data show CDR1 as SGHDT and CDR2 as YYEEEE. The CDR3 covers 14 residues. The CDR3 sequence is CASSSNPGTDTQYF. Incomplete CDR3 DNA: TGTGCCAGCAGCTCCAACCCCGGGACAGATACG. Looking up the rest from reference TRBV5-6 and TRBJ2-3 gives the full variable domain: DAGVTQSPTHLIKTRGQQVTLRCSPKSGHDTVSWYQQALGQGPQFIFQYYEEEERQRGNFPDRFSGHQFPNYSSELNVNALLLGDSALYLCASSSNPGTDTQYFGPGTRLTVL.

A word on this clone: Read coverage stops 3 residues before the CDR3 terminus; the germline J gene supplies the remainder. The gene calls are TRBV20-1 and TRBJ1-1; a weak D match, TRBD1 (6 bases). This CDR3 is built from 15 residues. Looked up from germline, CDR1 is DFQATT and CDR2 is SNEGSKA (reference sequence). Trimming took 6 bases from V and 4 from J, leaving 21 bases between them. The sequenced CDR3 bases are TGCAGTGCCGTCGACACCACAGGGAGGAGCACTGAA. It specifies CSAVDTTGRSTE. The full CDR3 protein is CSAVDTTGRSTEAFF.

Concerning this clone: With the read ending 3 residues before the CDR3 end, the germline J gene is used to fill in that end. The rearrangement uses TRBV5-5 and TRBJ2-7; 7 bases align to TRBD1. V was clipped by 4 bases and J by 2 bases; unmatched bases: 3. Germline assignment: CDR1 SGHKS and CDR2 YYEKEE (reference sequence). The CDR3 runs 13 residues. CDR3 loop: CASSRDSPYEQYF. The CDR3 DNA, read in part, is TGTGCCAGCAGCCGGGACAGCCCCTACGAG.

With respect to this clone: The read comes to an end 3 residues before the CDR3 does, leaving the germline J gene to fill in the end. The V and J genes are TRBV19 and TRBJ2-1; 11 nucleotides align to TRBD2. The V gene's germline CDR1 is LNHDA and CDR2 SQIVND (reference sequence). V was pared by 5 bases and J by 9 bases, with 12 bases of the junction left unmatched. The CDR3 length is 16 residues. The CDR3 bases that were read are TGTGCCAGTAGTCCTGTGGGGACTAGCGGCGGTGGTGAG. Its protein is CASSPVGTSGGGE. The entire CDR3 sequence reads CASSPVGTSGGGEQFF. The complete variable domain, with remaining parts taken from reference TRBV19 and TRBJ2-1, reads DGGITQSPKYLFRKEGQNVTLSCEQNLNHDAMYWYRQDPGQGLRLIYYSQIVNDFQKGDIAEGYSVSREKKESFPLTVTSAQKNPTAFYLCASSPVGTSGGGEQFFGPGTRLTVL.

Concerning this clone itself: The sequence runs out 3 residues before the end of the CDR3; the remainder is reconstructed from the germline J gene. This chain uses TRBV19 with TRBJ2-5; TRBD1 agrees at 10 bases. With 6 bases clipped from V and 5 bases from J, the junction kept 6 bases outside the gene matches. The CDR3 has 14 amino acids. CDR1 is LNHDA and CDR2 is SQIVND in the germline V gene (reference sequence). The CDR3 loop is CASRPTGGAETQYF. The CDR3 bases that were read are TGTGCCAGTAGGCCGACAGGGGGCGCGGAGACC. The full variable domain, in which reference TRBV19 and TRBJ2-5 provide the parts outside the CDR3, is DGGITQSPKYLFRKEGQNVTLSCEQNLNHDAMYWYRQDPGQGLRLIYYSQIVNDFQKGDIAEGYSVSREKKESFPLTVTSAQKNPTAFYLCASRPTGGAETQYFGPGTRLLVL.

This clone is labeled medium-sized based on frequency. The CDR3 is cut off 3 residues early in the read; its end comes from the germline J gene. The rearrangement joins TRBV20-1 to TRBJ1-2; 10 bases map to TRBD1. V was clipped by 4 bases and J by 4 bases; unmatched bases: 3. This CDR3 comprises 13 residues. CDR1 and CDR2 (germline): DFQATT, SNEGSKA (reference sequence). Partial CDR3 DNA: TGCAGTGCTACCCGACAGGGGGCCTATGGC. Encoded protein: CSATRQGAYG. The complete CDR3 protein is CSATRQGAYGYTF.

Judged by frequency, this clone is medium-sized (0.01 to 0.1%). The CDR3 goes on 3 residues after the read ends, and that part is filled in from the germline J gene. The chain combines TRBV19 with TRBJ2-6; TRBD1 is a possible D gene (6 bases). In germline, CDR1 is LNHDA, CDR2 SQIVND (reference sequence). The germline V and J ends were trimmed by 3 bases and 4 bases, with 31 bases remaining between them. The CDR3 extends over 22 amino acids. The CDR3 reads CASSMGAELQTFSIWGANVLTF. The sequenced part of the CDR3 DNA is TGTGCCAGTAGTATGGGGGCTGAACTTCAAACTTTCTCAATCTGGGGGGCCAACGTC.

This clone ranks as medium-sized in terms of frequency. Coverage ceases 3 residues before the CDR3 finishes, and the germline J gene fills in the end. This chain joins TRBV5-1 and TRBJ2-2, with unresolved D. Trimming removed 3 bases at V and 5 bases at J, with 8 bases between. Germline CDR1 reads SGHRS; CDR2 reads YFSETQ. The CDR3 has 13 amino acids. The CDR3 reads CASSSTTTGELFF. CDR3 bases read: TGCGCCAGCAGCTCCACAACGACCGGGGAG. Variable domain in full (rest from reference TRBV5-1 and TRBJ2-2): KAGVTQTPRYLIKTRGQQVTLSCSPISGHRSVSWYQQTPGQGLQFLFEYFSETQRNKGNFPGRFSGRQFSNSRSEMNVSTLELGDSALYLCASSSTTTGELFFGEGSRLTVL.

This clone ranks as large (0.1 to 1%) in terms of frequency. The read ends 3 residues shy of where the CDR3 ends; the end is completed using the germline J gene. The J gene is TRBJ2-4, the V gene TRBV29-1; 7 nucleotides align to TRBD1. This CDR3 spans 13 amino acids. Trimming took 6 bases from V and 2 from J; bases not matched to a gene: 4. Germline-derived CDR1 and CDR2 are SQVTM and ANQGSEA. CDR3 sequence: CSVAQGTKNIQYF. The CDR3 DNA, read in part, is TGCAGCGTGGCACAGGGGACCAAAAACATT. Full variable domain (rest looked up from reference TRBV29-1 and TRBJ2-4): SAVISQKPSRDICQRGTSLTIQCQVDSQVTMMFWYRQQPGQSLTLIATANQGSEATYESGFVIDKFPISRPNLTFSTLTVSNMSPEDSSIYLCSVAQGTKNIQYFGAGTRLSVL.

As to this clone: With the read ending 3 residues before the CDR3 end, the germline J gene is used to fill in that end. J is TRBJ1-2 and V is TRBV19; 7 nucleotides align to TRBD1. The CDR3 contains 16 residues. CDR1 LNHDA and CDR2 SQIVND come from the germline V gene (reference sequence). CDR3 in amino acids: CASSDIAMGQQEGYTF. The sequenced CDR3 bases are TGTGCCAGTAGTGATATAGCGATGGGACAGCAGGAGGGC.

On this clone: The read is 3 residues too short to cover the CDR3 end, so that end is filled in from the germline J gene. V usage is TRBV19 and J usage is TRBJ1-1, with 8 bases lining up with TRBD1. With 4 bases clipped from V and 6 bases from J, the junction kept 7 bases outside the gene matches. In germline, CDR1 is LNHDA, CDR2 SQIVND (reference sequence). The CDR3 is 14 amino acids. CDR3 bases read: TGTGCCAGTAGTAGGCCAGGGGGCTTCGCTGAA. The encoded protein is CASSRPGGFAE. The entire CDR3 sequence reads CASSRPGGFAEAFF.

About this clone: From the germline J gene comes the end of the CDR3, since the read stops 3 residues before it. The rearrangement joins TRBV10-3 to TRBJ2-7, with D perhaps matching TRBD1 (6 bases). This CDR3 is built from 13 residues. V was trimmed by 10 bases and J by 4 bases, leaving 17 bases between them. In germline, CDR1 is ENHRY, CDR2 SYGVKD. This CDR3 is CATRQDSSYEQYF. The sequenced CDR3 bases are TGTGCCACTAGACAGGACTCCTCATACGAG.

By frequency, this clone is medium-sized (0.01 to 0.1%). Here the CDR3 reads CASSLAALAGLYEQYF. The covered CDR3 bases are TGTGCCAGCAGCTTAGCAGCTCTAGCGGGATTGTACGAG. The chain uses TRBV7-2 and TRBJ2-7; 9 nucleotides match TRBD2. Read data end 3 residues before the CDR3 end; the end is taken from the germline J gene. Per germline, CDR1 SGHTA and CDR2 FQGNSA. Germline trimming cut 0 bases from V and 4 bases from J; bases unmatched to any gene: 7. The CDR3 is 16 amino acids.

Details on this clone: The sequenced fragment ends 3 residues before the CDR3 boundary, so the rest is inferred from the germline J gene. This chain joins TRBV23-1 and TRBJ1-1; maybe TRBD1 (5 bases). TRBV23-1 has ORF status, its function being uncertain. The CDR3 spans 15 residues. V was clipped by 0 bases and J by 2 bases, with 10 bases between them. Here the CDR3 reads CASSQSGGLNTEAFF. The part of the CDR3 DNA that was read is TGCGCCAGCAGTCAATCGGGGGGGTTAAACACTGAA.

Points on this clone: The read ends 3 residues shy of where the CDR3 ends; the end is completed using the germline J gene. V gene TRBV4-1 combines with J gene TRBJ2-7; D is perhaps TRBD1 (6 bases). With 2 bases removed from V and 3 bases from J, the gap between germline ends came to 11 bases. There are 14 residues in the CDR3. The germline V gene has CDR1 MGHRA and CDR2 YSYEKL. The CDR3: CASSQYGQIYEQYF. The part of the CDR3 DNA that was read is TGCGCCAGCAGCCAATACGGACAGATCTACGAG.

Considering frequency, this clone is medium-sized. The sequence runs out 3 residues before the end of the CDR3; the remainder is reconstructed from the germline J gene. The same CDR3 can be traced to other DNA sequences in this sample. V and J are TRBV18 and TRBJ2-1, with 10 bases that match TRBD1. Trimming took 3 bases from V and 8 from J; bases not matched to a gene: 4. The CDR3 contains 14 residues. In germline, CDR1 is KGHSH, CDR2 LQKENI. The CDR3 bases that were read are TGTGCCAGCTCACCCCGGGACAGGGGTGATGAG. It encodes CASSPRDRGDE. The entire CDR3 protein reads CASSPRDRGDEQFF.

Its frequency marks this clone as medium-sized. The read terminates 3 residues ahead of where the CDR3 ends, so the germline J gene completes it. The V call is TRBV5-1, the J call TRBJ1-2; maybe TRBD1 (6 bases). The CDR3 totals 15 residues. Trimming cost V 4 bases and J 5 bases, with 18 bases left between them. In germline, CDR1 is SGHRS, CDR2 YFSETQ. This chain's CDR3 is CASSPTTGFGYGYTF. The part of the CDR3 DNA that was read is TGCGCCAGCAGCCCCACAACAGGGTTCGGATATGGC.

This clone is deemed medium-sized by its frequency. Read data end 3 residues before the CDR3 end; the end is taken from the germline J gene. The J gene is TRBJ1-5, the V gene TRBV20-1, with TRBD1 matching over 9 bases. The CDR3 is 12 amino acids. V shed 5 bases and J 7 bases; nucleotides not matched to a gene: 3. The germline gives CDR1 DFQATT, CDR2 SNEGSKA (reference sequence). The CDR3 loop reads CSARQGGQPQHF. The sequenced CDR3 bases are TGCAGTGCTCGACAGGGGGGACAGCCC.

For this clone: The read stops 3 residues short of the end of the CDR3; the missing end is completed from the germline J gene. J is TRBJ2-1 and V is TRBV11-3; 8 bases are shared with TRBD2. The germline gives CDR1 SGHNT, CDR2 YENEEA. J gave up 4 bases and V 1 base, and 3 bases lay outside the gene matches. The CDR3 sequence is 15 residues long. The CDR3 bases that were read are TGTGCCAGCAGCTTAGCAGCGGGGGAATACAATGAG. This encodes CASSLAAGEYNE. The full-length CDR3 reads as CASSLAAGEYNEQFF.